A selection of T cell receptor beta chains follows, all from one sample in a study of cytomegalovirus exposure and HLA in healthy donors. The assay was immunoSEQ multiplex PCR, and TCRdb's table has in-frame clones only and misses some. The sample includes about 140,000 clones, just over 85% of them seen just once. The sequenced material came from PBMCs. The receptors derive from a woman between 18 and 30 years old in good health and CMV-seropositive. Both conserved end residues are part of each CDR3. The D gene is left open where the match is weak. Not every row has a clone size; where given, it reads once, few, many or a size class.

abundance,j_gene,v_gene,d_gene,CDR3aa,CDR3nt
once,TRBJ1-5,TRBV29-1,.,CSAADSDQPQHF,TGCAGCGCCGCGGACTCCGATCAGCCCCAGCATTTT
.,TRBJ2-7,TRBV7-2,TRBD1,CASSEQGKQYF,TGTGCCAGCAGCGAACAGGGGAAGCAGTACTTC
.,TRBJ2-5,TRBV9,.,CASTVAAGIGETQYF,TGTGCCAGCACCGTAGCGGCGGGGATAGGGGAGACCCAGTACTTC
.,TRBJ2-7,TRBV6-1,.,CASRREDPPLEQYF,TGTGCCAGCAGGAGGGAAGATCCTCCCCTCGAGCAGTACTTC
.,TRBJ1-2,TRBV19,.,CASSIGGGTNYGYTF,TGTGCCAGTAGTATAGGGGGAGGCACCAACTATGGCTACACCTTC
.,TRBJ1-5,TRBV9,.,CASSPSGGNQPQHF,TGTGCCAGCAGCCCTTCGGGGGGCAATCAGCCCCAGCATTTT
.,TRBJ2-1,TRBV15,.,CATSRQYNEQFF,TGTGCCACCAGCAGACAATACAATGAGCAGTTCTTC
.,TRBJ1-3,TRBV6-1,.,CASSEMPSQGNTIYF,TGTGCCAGCAGTGAAATGCCATCCCAGGGAAACACCATATATTTT
.,TRBJ1-6,TRBV7-2,.,CASSLESSGNSPLHF,TGTGCCAGCAGCTTAGAATCTTCAGGGAATTCACCCCTCCACTTT
.,TRBJ1-2,TRBV27,.,CASRGGYGYTF,TGTGCCAGCAGAGGCGGTTATGGCTACACCTTC
once,TRBJ2-1,TRBV4-1,TRBD2,CASSQGLAGSEQFF,TGCGCCAGCAGCCAGGGACTAGCGGGGAGTGAGCAGTTCTTC
.,TRBJ1-5,TRBV6-1,TRBD1,CASRSGTGGYQPQHF,TGTGCCAGCAGATCCGGGACAGGGGGCTATCAGCCCCAGCATTTT
.,TRBJ2-7,TRBV30,TRBD2,CAWNGLAGGTYEQYF,TGTGCCTGGAATGGACTAGCGGGGGGGACCTACGAGCAGTACTTC
.,TRBJ2-1,TRBV5-1,TRBD2,CASSLGAGGPNEQFF,TGCGCCAGCAGCTTGGGGGCGGGAGGGCCGAATGAGCAGTTCTTC
.,TRBJ2-2,TRBV18,TRBD1,CASSPQGGFTGELFF,TGTGCCAGCTCACCACAAGGGGGCTTTACCGGGGAGCTGTTTTTT
.,TRBJ2-1,TRBV5-6,TRBD1,CASSFYRDRGNEQFF,TGTGCCAGCAGCTTCTACCGGGACAGGGGGAATGAGCAGTTCTTC
.,TRBJ2-1,TRBV6-5,.,CASSYSSAGEDEQFF,TGTGCCAGCAGTTACTCGTCGGCAGGGGAAGATGAGCAGTTCTTC
.,TRBJ2-2,TRBV30,.,CAWGTGQYSGELFF,TGTGCCTGGGGCACTGGACAGTACTCCGGGGAGCTGTTTTTT
.,TRBJ2-2,TRBV10-3,TRBD2,CAISEGRGGKSLTGELFF,TGTGCCATCAGTGAGGGCCGGGGGGGGAAGTCACTCACCGGGGAGCTGTTTTTT
.,TRBJ1-1,TRBV7-3,.,CASSLAQYTEAFF,TGTGCCAGCAGCTTAGCTCAGTACACTGAAGCTTTCTTT
.,TRBJ2-7,TRBV2,TRBD2,CASAGGPPRYEQYF,TGTGCCAGCGCGGGAGGACCACCGCGCTACGAGCAGTACTTC
once,TRBJ1-1,TRBV2,TRBD1,CASSEGYRGTEAFF,TGTGCCAGCAGTGAGGGATACAGGGGGACTGAAGCTTTCTTT
.,TRBJ1-4,TRBV28,.,CASRPSLSANEKLFF,TGTGCCAGCAGGCCAAGCCTGTCGGCTAATGAAAAACTGTTTTTT
.,TRBJ1-1,TRBV9,.,CASSVGENTEAFF,TGTGCCAGCAGCGTAGGCGAGAACACTGAAGCTTTCTTT
once,TRBJ2-2,TRBV7-2,.,CASSLYRTGNTGELFF,TGTGCCAGCAGCTTGTACAGAACCGGGAACACCGGGGAGCTGTTTTTT
.,TRBJ2-5,TRBV18,.,CASFTTSGQETQYF,TGTGCCAGCTTTACGACTAGTGGCCAAGAGACCCAGTACTTC
.,TRBJ2-6,TRBV19,.,CASHTVSAGANVLTF,TGTGCCAGTCATACGGTCTCGGCTGGGGCCAACGTCCTGACTTTC
once,TRBJ1-2,TRBV6-5,.,CASSYLNRDYGYTF,TGTGCCAGCAGTTACTTAAACAGGGACTATGGCTACACCTTC
.,TRBJ1-2,TRBV28,.,CASSLAPPYRYGYTF,TGTGCCAGCAGTTTAGCCCCGCCGTATCGGTATGGCTACACCTTC
.,TRBJ2-3,TRBV4-1,.,CASSRTGVSTDTQYF,TGCGCCAGCAGCCGCACCGGGGTCAGCACAGATACGCAGTATTTT
.,TRBJ2-5,TRBV5-1,TRBD1,CASSLPGQGGYF,TGCGCCAGCAGCTTGCCCGGACAGGGCGGGTACTTC
.,TRBJ1-5,TRBV29-1,.,CSAGGLGQPQHF,TGCAGCGCCGGGGGTCTCGGGCAGCCCCAGCATTTT
.,TRBJ1-2,TRBV7-2,TRBD1,CASSSGTGVGYTF,TGTGCCAGCAGCTCCGGGACAGGGGTCGGCTACACCTTC
.,TRBJ2-5,TRBV7-6,.,CASSLNTNSLRETQYF,TGTGCCAGCAGCTTAAACACCAACTCCCTGAGGGAGACCCAGTACTTC
.,TRBJ1-1,TRBV4-2,.,CASSRGDWDTEAFF,TGTGCCAGCAGCCGGGGGGATTGGGACACTGAAGCTTTCTTT
.,TRBJ1-3,TRBV5-1,.,CASSLGTRYNSGNTIYF,TGCGCCAGCAGCTTGGGGACACGTTATAACTCTGGAAACACCATATATTTT
.,TRBJ1-1,TRBV7-8,TRBD1,CASSLTPGGGSTEAFF,TGTGCCAGCAGCTTAACGCCAGGGGGCGGGAGCACTGAAGCTTTCTTT
.,TRBJ1-2,TRBV28,.,CASSLISTDYGYTF,TGTGCCAGCAGTTTAATTAGTACAGACTATGGCTACACCTTC
.,TRBJ2-3,TRBV29-1,TRBD2,CSVVSGADTQYF,TGCAGCGTTGTTAGCGGGGCAGATACGCAGTATTTT
.,TRBJ1-2,TRBV7-9,TRBD1,CASSYPGQNNYGYTF,TGTGCCAGCAGCTACCCGGGACAGAATAACTATGGCTACACCTTC
.,TRBJ1-2,TRBV19,.,CASSHWDTNYGYTF,TGTGCCAGTAGTCACTGGGACACTAACTATGGCTACACCTTC
once,TRBJ2-7,TRBV4-3,TRBD2,CASSRSLAGGHEQYF,TGCGCCAGCAGCCGGAGTCTAGCGGGGGGCCACGAGCAGTACTTC
.,TRBJ2-7,TRBV28,TRBD2,CASMGRGYYEQYF,TGTGCCAGCATGGGGAGGGGCTACTACGAGCAGTACTTC
.,TRBJ1-2,TRBV28,.,CASRATLTQAYGYTF,TGTGCCAGCAGAGCGACCCTAACTCAAGCCTATGGCTACACCTTC
.,TRBJ2-1,TRBV2,.,CASSPADYEQFF,TGTGCCAGCAGTCCAGCGGACTATGAGCAGTTCTTC
.,TRBJ2-7,TRBV10-3,.,CAISESRASVSSEQYF,TGTGCCATCAGTGAGTCCAGGGCTAGCGTCTCATCCGAGCAGTACTTC
.,TRBJ1-1,TRBV27,.,CASRSVGTEAFF,TGTGCCAGCAGGAGCGTCGGCACTGAAGCTTTCTTT
.,TRBJ2-1,TRBV4-1,TRBD2,CASSQDGTSFAYNEQFF,TGCGCCAGCAGCCAAGATGGGACTAGTTTCGCCTACAATGAGCAGTTCTTC
.,TRBJ2-4,TRBV9,TRBD2,CASSGRGSNIQYF,TGTGCCAGTAGCGGGAGGGGTTCGAACATTCAGTACTTC
.,TRBJ2-1,TRBV19,.,CASSIVLSSYNEQFF,TGTGCCAGTAGTATTGTCCTAAGCTCCTACAATGAGCAGTTCTTC
.,TRBJ2-2,TRBV7-2,.,CASSLAQGSVGELFF,TGTGCCAGCAGCTTAGCGCAGGGGTCGGTCGGGGAGCTGTTTTTT
.,TRBJ2-7,TRBV12-2,.,CASRLFIRDRKPYEQYF,TGTGCAAGTCGCCTATTCATCCGGGACAGGAAACCCTACGAGCAGTACTTC
.,TRBJ2-1,TRBV18,TRBD2,CASSPPPSGRSYNEQFF,TGTGCCAGCTCACCACCTCCTAGCGGGAGATCCTACAATGAGCAGTTCTTC
once,TRBJ2-7,TRBV6-5,TRBD2,CASSFVAGGLSGEQYF,TGTGCCAGCAGTTTTGTAGCGGGAGGCCTCTCGGGGGAGCAGTACTTC
.,TRBJ1-1,TRBV6-1,TRBD1,CASSERTGVNTEAFF,TGTGCCAGCAGTGAGAGAACAGGGGTGAACACTGAAGCTTTCTTT
.,TRBJ1-2,TRBV6-5,TRBD1,CAIRGQNYGYTF,TGTGCCATCCGGGGACAGAACTATGGCTACACCTTC
.,TRBJ2-7,TRBV5-1,TRBD2,CASSSIAGGSYEQYF,TGCGCCAGCAGCTCTATAGCGGGGGGATCCTACGAGCAGTACTTC
.,TRBJ2-2,TRBV18,.,CASSPVQGEETGELFF,TGTGCCAGCTCACCCGTCCAGGGGGAGGAAACCGGGGAGCTGTTTTTT
.,TRBJ2-3,TRBV10-3,TRBD2,CAISETSGRGIPTDTQYF,TGTGCCATCAGTGAGACTAGCGGGAGAGGTATACCAACAGATACGCAGTATTTT